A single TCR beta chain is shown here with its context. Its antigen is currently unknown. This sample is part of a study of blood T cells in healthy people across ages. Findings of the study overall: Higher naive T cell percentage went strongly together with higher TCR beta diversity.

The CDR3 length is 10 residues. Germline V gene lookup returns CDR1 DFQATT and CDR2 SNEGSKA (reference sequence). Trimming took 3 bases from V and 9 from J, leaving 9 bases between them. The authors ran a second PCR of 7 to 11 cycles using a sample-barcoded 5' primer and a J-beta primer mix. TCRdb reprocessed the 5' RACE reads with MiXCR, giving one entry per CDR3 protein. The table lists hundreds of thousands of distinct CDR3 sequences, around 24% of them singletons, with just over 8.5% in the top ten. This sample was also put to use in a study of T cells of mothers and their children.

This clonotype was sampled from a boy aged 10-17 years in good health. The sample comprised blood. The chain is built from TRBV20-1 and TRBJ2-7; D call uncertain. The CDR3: CSASWAGQYF. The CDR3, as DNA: TGCAGTGCTAGCTGGGCTGGGCAGTACTTC.